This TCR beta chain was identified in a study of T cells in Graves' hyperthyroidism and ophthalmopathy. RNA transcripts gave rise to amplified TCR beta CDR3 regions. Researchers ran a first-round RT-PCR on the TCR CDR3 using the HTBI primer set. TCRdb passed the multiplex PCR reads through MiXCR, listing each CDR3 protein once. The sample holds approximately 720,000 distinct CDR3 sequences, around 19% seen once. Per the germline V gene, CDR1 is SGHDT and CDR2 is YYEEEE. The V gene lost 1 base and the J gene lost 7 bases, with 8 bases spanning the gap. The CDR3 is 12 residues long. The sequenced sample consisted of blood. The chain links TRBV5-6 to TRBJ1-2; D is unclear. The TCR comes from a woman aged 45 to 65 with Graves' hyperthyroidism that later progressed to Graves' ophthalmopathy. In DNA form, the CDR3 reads TGTGCCAGCAGCTTGATAGACCGTGGCTACACCTTC. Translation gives CASSLIDRGYTF.